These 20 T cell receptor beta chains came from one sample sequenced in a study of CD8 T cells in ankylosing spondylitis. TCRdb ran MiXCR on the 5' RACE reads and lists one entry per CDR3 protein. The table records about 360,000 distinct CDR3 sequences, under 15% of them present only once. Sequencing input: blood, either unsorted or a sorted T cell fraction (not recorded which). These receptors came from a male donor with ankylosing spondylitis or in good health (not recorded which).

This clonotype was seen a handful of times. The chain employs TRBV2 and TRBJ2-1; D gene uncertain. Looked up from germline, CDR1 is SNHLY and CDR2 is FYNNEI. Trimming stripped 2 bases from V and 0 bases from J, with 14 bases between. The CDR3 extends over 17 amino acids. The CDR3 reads CASSEISTESSYNEQFF. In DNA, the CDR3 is TGTGCCAGCAGTGAAATATCAACGGAAAGCTCCTACAATGAGCAGTTCTTC.

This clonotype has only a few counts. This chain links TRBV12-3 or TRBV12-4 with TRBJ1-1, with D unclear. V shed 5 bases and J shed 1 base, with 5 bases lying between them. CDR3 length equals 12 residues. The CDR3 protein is CASSEGNTEAFF. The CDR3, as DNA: TGTGCCAGCAGTGAGGGGAACACTGAAGCTTTCTTT.

The CDR3 region has the DNA TGTGCCAGCACGCCAGGACTACTGTCGAACTATGGCTACACCTTC. As protein: CASTPGLLSNYGYTF. The gene calls are TRBV6-1 and TRBJ1-2; D is unresolved. Germline V gene lookup returns CDR1 MNHNS and CDR2 SASEGT. The V gene lost 7 bases and the J gene lost 2 bases, with 17 bases spanning the gap. The length of the CDR3 is 15 residues.

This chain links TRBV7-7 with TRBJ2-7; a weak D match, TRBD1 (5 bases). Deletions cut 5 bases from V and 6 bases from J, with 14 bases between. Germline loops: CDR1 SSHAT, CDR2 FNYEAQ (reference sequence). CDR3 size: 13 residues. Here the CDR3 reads CASSPSQGGEQYF. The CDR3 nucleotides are TGTGCCAGCAGCCCCTCGCAGGGTGGCGAGCAGTACTTC.

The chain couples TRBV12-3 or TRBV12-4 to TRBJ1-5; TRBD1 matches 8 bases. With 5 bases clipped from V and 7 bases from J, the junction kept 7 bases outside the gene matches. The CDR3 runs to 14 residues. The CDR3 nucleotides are TGTGCCAGCAGTATCACAGGGGGACACCAGCCCCAGCATTTT. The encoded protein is CASSITGGHQPQHF.

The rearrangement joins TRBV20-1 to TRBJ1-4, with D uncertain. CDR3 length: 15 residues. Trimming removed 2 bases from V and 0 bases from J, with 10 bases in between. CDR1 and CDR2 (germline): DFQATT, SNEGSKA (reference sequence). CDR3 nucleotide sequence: TGCAGTGCTAGAATAGAGGGCACAACTAATGAAAAACTGTTTTTT. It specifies CSARIEGTTNEKLFF.

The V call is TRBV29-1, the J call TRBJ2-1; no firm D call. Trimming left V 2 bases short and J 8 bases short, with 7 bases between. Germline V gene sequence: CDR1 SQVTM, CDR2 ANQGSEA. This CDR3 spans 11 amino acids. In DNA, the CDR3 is TGCAGCGTTGAAAAGTTGTATGAGCAGTTCTTC. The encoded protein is CSVEKLYEQFF.

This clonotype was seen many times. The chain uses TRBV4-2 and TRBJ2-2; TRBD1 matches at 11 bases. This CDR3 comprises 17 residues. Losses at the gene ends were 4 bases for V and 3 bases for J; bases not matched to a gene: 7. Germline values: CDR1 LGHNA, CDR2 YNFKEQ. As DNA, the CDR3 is TGTGCCAGCAGCCCTGGACAGGGGGCGGGGGACACCGGGGAGCTGTTTTTT. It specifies CASSPGQGAGDTGELFF.

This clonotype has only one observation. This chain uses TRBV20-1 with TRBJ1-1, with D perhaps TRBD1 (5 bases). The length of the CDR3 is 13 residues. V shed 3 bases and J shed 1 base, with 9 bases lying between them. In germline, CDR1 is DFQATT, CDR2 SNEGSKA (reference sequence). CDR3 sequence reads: CSASGGANTEAFF. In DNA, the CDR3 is TGCAGTGCTAGTGGGGGAGCGAACACTGAAGCTTTCTTT.

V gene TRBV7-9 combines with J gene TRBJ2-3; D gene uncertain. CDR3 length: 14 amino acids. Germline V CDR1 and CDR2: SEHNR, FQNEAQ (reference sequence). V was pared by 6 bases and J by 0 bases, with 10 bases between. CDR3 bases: TGTGCCAGCAGGGCGTCTCTTAGCACAGATACGCAGTATTTT. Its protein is CASRASLSTDTQYF.

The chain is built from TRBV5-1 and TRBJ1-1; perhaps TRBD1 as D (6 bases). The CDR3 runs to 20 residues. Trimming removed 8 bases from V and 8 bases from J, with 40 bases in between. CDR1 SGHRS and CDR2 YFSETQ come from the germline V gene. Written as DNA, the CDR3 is TGCGCCAGATCTAAGGTGTGGAGCTTGGCGGCAGGGGAAAGAGGGGTAGAAGCTTTCTTT. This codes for CARSKVWSLAAGERGVEAFF. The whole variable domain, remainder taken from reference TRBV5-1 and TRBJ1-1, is KAGVTQTPRYLIKTRGQQVTLSCSPISGHRSVSWYQQTPGQGLQFLFEYFSETQRNKGNFPGRFSGRQFSNSRSEMNVSTLELGDSALYLCARSKVWSLAAGERGVEAFFGQGTRLTVV.

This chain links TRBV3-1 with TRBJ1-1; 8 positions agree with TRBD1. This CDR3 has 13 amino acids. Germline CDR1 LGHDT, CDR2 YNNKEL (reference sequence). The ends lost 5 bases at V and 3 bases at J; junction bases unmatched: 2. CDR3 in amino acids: CASSRTGYTEAFF. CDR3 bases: TGTGCCAGCAGCAGGACAGGGTACACTGAAGCTTTCTTT.

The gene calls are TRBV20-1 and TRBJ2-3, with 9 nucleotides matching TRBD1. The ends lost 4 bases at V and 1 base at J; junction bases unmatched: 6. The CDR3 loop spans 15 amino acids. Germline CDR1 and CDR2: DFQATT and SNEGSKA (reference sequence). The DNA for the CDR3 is TGCAGTGCTAAGGCGGGACAGGGAGGCACAGATACGCAGTATTTT. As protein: CSAKAGQGGTDTQYF.

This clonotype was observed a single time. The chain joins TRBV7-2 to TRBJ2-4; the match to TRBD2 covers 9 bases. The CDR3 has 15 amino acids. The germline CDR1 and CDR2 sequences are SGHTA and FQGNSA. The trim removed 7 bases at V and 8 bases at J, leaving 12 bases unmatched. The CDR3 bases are TGTGCCAGCACCAGAGGCGGGGGGGCAGGAGACATTCAGTACTTC. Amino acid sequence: CASTRGGGAGDIQYF.

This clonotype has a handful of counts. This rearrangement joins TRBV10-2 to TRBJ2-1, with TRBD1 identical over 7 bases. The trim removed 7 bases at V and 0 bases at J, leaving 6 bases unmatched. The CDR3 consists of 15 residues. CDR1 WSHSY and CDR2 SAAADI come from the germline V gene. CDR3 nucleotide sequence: TGCGCCAGCAACCTCGGACAGGTCTCCTACAATGAGCAGTTCTTC. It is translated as CASNLGQVSYNEQFF.

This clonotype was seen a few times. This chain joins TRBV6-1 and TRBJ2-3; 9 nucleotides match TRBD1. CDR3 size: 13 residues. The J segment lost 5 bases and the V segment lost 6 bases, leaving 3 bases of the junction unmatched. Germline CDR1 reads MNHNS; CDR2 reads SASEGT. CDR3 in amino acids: CASRKTGGDTQYF. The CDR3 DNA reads TGTGCCAGCAGAAAGACAGGGGGAGATACGCAGTATTTT.

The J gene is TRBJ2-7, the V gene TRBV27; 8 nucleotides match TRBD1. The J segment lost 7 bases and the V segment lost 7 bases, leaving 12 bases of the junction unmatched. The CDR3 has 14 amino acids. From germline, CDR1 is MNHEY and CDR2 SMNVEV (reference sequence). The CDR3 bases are TGTGCCAGCACCAACAGGGGGAAGCCCTGGGAGCAGTACTTC. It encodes CASTNRGKPWEQYF.

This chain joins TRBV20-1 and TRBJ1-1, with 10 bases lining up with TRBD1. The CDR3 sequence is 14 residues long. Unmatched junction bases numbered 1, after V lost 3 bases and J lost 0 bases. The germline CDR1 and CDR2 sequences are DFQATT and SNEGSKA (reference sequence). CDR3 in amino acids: CSARDRGMNTEAFF. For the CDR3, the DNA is TGCAGTGCTAGGGACAGGGGGATGAACACTGAAGCTTTCTTT.

The CDR3 DNA follows: TGCAGTGCTAGAGATCGGTCCGGAGGTGGTTCCTACGAGCAGTACTTC. This encodes CSARDRSGGGSYEQYF. This chain uses TRBV20-1 with TRBJ2-7, with D perhaps TRBD2 (5 bases). V was trimmed by 0 bases and J by 1 base, leaving 16 bases between them. The CDR3 runs to 16 residues. The germline CDR1 and CDR2 sequences are DFQATT and SNEGSKA (reference sequence).

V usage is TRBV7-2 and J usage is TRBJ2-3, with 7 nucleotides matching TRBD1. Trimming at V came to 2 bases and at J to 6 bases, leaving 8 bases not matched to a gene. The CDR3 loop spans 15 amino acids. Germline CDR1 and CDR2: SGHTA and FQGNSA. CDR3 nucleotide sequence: TGTGCCAGCAGCTTAAGGGTAGGGGGCAGGGATACGCAGTATTTT. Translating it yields CASSLRVGGRDTQYF. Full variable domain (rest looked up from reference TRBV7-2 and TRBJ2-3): GAGVSQSPSNKVTEKGKDVELRCDPISGHTALYWYRQSLGQGLEFLIYFQGNSAPDKSGLPSDRFSAERTGGSVSTLTIQRTQQEDSAVYLCASSLRVGGRDTQYFGPGTRLTVL.